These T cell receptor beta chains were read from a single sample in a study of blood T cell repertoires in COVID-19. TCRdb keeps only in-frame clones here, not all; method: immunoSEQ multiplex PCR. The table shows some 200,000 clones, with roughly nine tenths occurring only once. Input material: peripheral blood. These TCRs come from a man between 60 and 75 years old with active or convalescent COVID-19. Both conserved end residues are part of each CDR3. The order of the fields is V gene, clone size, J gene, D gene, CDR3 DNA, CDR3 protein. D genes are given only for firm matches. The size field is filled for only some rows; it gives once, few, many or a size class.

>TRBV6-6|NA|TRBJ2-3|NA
TGTGCCAGCAGTCCCGAGCCGAGGCCCGATACGCAGTATTTT
CASSPEPRPDTQYF
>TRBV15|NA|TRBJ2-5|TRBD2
TGTGCCACCAGCAGAGCGGGACTAGCTAAGGTGCGTGGAGAGACCCAGTACTTC
CATSRAGLAKVRGETQYF
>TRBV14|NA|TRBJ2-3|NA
TGTGCCAGCAGCCAAGATAAGAACAGGCTCAGCCCTACAACCACAGATACGCAGTATTTT
CASSQDKNRLSPTTTDTQYF
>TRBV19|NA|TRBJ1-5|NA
TGTGCCAGTAGTGATAACATGAATCAGCCCCAGCATTTT
CASSDNMNQPQHF
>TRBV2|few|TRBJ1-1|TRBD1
TGTGCCAGCACCGACAGGGGGCAGGGACGCACTGAAGCTTTCTTT
CASTDRGQGRTEAFF
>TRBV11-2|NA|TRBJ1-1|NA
TGTGCCAGCAGCTTAGTCATAAAGGGGACTGAAGCTTTCTTT
CASSLVIKGTEAFF
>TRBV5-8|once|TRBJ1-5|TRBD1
TGTGCCAGCAGCAGGGACAGGGGTCGTCAGCCCCAGCATTTT
CASSRDRGRQPQHF
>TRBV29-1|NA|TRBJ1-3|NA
TGCAGCGTTGCAGGGGCTGGAAACACCATATATTTT
CSVAGAGNTIYF
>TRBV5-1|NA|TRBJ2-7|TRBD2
TGCGCCAGCAGGTTTGGTATAGCGGGTTCCTACGAGCAGTACTTC
CASRFGIAGSYEQYF
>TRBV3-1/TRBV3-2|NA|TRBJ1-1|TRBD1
TGTGCCAGCAGCCAAGGACAGGGCGAAGCTTTCTTT
CASSQGQGEAFF
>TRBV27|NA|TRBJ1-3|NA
TGTGCCAGCAGTTTACTTGGACAGGGAAACACCATATATTTT
CASSLLGQGNTIYF
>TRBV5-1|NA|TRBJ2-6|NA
TGCGCCAGCAGCCCCTACTCTGGGGCCAACGTCCTGACTTTC
CASSPYSGANVLTF
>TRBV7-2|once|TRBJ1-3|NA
TGTGCCAGCAGCTTAGCGGGAGCCTCTTTTCGGACGTCTGGAAACACCATATATTTT
CASSLAGASFRTSGNTIYF
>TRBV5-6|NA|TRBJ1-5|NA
TGTGCCAGCAGCTTGGGCCTACAGGGCAATCAGCCCCAGCATTTT
CASSLGLQGNQPQHF
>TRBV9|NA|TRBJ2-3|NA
TGTGCCAGCAGCTCACAAGTCGACAGTATGGGACTCAGAGACCCAGATACGCAGTATTTT
CASSSQVDSMGLRDPDTQYF
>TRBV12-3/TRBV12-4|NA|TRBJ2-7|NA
TGTGCCAGCAGCTACAGTGGCGGGTACGAGCAGTACTTC
CASSYSGGYEQYF
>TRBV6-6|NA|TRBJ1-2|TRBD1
TGTGCCAGCAGTTACCGTAGGGGGCTTGTTTTCGGTGGCTACACCTTC
CASSYRRGLVFGGYTF
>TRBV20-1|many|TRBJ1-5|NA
TGCAGTGCTAGTTCGGGGGGCAGAAAACAGCCCCAGCATTTT
CSASSGGRKQPQHF
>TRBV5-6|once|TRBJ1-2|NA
TGTGCCAGCAGCTTGCGGGGCTATGGCTACACCTTC
CASSLRGYGYTF
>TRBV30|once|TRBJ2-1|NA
TGTGCCTGGAGTAAGACAGTCGGCGAGCAGTTCTTC
CAWSKTVGEQFF
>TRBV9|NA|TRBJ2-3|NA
TGTGCCAGCAGGGCCCGGGACTCTCGCACAGATACGCAGTATTTT
CASRARDSRTDTQYF
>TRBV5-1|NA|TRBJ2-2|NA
TGCGCCAGCAGCCGGGACAGAACGGGAGCCGGGGAGCTGTTTTTT
CASSRDRTGAGELFF
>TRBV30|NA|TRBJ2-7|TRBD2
TGTGCCTGGAGTTTAGCGGGGAGGCACTACGAGCAGTACTTC
CAWSLAGRHYEQYF
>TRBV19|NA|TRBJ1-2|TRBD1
TGTGCCAGTAGTCCACAGGGGGCAGGCTACACCTTC
CASSPQGAGYTF
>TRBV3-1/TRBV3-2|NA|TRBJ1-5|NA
TGTGCCAGCAGCCAAGATCAGGTCCCTCAGCCCCAGCATTTT
CASSQDQVPQPQHF
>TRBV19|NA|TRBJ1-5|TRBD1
TGTGCCAGTAGTATAGGGGGGACAGGGAATCAGCCCCAGCATTTT
CASSIGGTGNQPQHF
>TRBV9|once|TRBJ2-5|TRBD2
TGTGCCAGCACCCGAACTGGAGCGGGGGTAGAGACCCAGTACTTC
CASTRTGAGVETQYF
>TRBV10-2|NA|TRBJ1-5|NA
TGCGCCGGGGCCAGGGATCAGCCCCAGCATTTT
CAGARDQPQHF
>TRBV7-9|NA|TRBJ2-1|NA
TGTGCCAGCAGCCCAGGTGGTCCCTACAATGAGCAGTTCTTC
CASSPGGPYNEQFF
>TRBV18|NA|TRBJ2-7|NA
TGTGCCAGCTCACCGAGGGGGAGGGACGCCTACGAGCAGTACTTC
CASSPRGRDAYEQYF
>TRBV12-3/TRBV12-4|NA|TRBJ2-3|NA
TGTGCCAGCACTCCGACTGGTGCAGATACGCAGTATTTT
CASTPTGADTQYF
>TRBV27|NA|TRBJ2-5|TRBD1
TGTGCCAGCAGTTTGACCCGGGACAGTATCATGGTGGAGACCCAGTACTTC
CASSLTRDSIMVETQYF
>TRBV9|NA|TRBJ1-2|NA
TGTGCCAGCAGCGTAGATTGGGGCGCCTATGGCTACACCTTC
CASSVDWGAYGYTF
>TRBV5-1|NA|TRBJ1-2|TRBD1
TGCGCCAGCAGCGCAGTGGACAGGGCGGCTGGCTACACCTTC
CASSAVDRAAGYTF
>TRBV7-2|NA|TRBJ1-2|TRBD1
TGTGCCAGCAGCTACCGACAGGGATCTAACTATGGCTACACCTTC
CASSYRQGSNYGYTF
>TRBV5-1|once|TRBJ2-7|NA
TGCGCCAGCAGCCTCCTTCAGGGCGGTATAAGCTACGAGCAGTACTTC
CASSLLQGGISYEQYF
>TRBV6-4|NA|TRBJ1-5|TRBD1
TGTGCCAGCAGTCCAGGGACAGGGGGCAATCAGCCCCAGCATTTT
CASSPGTGGNQPQHF
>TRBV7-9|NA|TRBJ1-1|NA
TGTGCCAGCAGCTTAGCCGACGACTCTGAAGCTTTCTTT
CASSLADDSEAFF
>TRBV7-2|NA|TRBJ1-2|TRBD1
TGTGCCAGCAGCTTAGATAGACAGGGGAACTATGGCTACACCTTC
CASSLDRQGNYGYTF
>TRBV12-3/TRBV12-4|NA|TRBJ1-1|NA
TGTGCCAGCAGTTTAGGAGGGAACACTGAAGCTTTCTTT
CASSLGGNTEAFF
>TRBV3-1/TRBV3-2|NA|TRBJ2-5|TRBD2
TGTGCCAGCACCAAGGCCGGGGGGTGGGGAGAGACCCAGTACTTC
CASTKAGGWGETQYF
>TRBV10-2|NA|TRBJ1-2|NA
TGCGCCAGCAGTGAGATTCGGACAGCTAACTATGGCTACACCTTC
CASSEIRTANYGYTF
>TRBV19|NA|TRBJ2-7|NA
TGTGCCAGTAGTAACGGGGACTCCCACGAGCAGTACTTC
CASSNGDSHEQYF
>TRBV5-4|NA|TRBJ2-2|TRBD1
TGTGCCAGCAGCCTCCCCCGACAGGGGGGAAACACCGGGGAGCTGTTTTTT
CASSLPRQGGNTGELFF
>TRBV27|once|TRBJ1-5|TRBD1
TGTGCCACTCGACAGGGTTTCCGAAATCAGCCCCAGCATTTT
CATRQGFRNQPQHF
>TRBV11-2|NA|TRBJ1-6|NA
TGTGCCACCTCCGTGGGGAGGGGTAATTCACCCCTCCACTTT
CATSVGRGNSPLHF
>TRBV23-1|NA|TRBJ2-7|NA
TGCGCCAGCAGTCGAGAGGGGCAGTACTTC
CASSREGQYF
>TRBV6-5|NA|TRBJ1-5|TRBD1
TGTGCCAGCAGCCTGGGACAGTTCAATCAGCCCCAGCATTTT
CASSLGQFNQPQHF
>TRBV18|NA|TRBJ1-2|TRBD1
TGTGCCAGCTCACCACAAGACAGGGACTATGGCTACACCTTC
CASSPQDRDYGYTF
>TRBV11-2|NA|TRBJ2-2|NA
TGTGCCAGCAGCTTAGGGGCCTTAAGAACCGGGGAGCTGTTTTTT
CASSLGALRTGELFF
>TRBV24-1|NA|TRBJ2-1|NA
TGTGCCACCAGTGATTTGAGGGGGGGCTCCTACAATGAGCAGTTCTTC
CATSDLRGGSYNEQFF
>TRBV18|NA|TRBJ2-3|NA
TGTGCCAGCTCAGGATCCGCCCCGACTAGCACAGATACGCAGTATTTT
CASSGSAPTSTDTQYF
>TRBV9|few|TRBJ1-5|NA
TGTGCCAGCAGCGCGGGAGAGAATCAGCCCCAGCATTTT
CASSAGENQPQHF
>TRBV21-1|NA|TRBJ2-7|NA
TGTGCCAGCAGCAAAAGAGGACAGGGGGGCTCCTACGAGCAGTACTTC
CASSKRGQGGSYEQYF
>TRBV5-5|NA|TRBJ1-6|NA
TGTGCCAGCAGCATTAGAGAAATTAATTCACCCCTCCACTTT
CASSIREINSPLHF
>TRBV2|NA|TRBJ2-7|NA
TGTGCCAGCAGATACAGCTACGAGCAGTACTTC
CASRYSYEQYF
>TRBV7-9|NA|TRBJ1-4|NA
TGTGCCAGCAGCTTAGCGGTCACTCCCTTTAATGAAAAACTGTTTTTT
CASSLAVTPFNEKLFF
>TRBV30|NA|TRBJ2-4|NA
TGTGCCTGGAGTGTACTGTGGTCCCCTTTTAACATTCAGTACTTC
CAWSVLWSPFNIQYF